The 11 T cell receptor beta chains below were found in one sample sequenced in a study of blood T cells in healthy people across ages. The authors ran a second PCR of roughly 6 to 11 cycles using a sample-barcoded 5' primer and a J-beta primer mix. TCRdb fed the 5' RACE reads into MiXCR, producing one record per CDR3 protein. The table includes hundreds of thousands of distinct CDR3 sequences, around 50% detected once. Sequenced input: blood. These receptors were taken from a man aged 40-55 years in good health.

This clonotype was detected only a few times. The gene calls are TRBV6-1 and TRBJ1-2, with D perhaps matching TRBD1 (6 bases). CDR3 length: 13 residues. V was cut by 8 bases and J by 4 bases, with 14 bases left in between. From germline, CDR1 is MNHNS and CDR2 SASEGT. In DNA, the CDR3 is TGTGCCAGCGCGGCAGGGGTATTCTATGGCTACACCTTC. Protein product: CASAAGVFYGYTF.

The chain combines TRBV20-1 with TRBJ2-5; 9 bases are shared with TRBD2. The CDR3 loop spans 13 amino acids. J was trimmed by 5 bases and V by 3 bases; bases with no gene match: 4. CDR1 is DFQATT, CDR2 SNEGSKA, per germline (reference sequence). As DNA, the CDR3 is TGCAGTGCTAGCCCGACTAGCGGCGAGACCCAGTACTTC. Translated: CSASPTSGETQYF.

This clonotype was seen only once. The V gene is TRBV6-5, the J gene TRBJ1-1, with 12 nucleotides matching TRBD1. Germline lookup yields CDR1 MNHEY and CDR2 SVGAGI. V shed 6 bases, J shed 9 bases, and the junction held 8 bases outside the gene matches. The CDR3 is 14 residues long. For the CDR3, the DNA is TGTGCCAGCAGCAGGGGACAGGGGGCAAACAAAGCTTTCTTT. This sequence encodes CASSRGQGANKAFF.

Only a few counts were recorded for this clonotype. The rearrangement links TRBV5-1 to TRBJ2-7; D is undetermined. Germline CDR1 SGHRS, CDR2 YFSETQ. Trimming shortened V by 0 bases and J by 0 bases, and 10 bases separated the two germline ends. This CDR3 is built from 15 residues. CDR3 bases: TGCGCCAGCAGCTTGGTGGACCCCAACTCCTACGAGCAGTACTTC. Translating gives CASSLVDPNSYEQYF.

The count of this clonotype is one. The V gene is TRBV2, the J gene TRBJ2-1; tentatively, D is TRBD1 or TRBD2 (5 bases each). This CDR3 is built from 20 residues. From germline, CDR1 is SNHLY and CDR2 FYNNEI. V was clipped by 2 bases and J by 5 bases, with 28 bases between them. As DNA, the CDR3 is TGTGCCAGCAGTGAAAAAGGGGATTGGGTTGGAGGCCCCACCGACAATGAGCAGTTCTTC. The encoded protein is CASSEKGDWVGGPTDNEQFF.

This clonotype was observed once. The CDR3 loop is CSARDRRRTNTEAFF. The CDR3 region has the DNA TGCAGTGCTAGAGATCGAAGACGGACGAACACTGAAGCTTTCTTT. This rearrangement joins TRBV20-1 to TRBJ1-1; D gene uncertain. Trimming took off 0 bases at V and 1 base at J, with 12 bases between the two ends. CDR3 length equals 15 residues. Germline V gene data show CDR1 as DFQATT and CDR2 as SNEGSKA (reference sequence).

The rearrangement joins TRBV7-8 to TRBJ1-2; the D gene is possibly TRBD1 (5 bases). CDR1 and CDR2 (germline): SGHVS, FQNEAQ. There are 17 residues in the CDR3. V was pared by 5 bases and J by 2 bases, with 21 bases between. CDR3 sequence reads: CASSKKAPQALNYGYTF. As DNA, the CDR3 is TGTGCCAGCAGCAAAAAGGCCCCACAGGCCCTAAACTATGGCTACACCTTC.

The chain recombines TRBV12-3 or TRBV12-4 with TRBJ2-7; D not certain. Between the trimmed V and J ends, which lost 5 bases and 2 bases, there was a span of 7 bases. CDR3 length: 12 amino acids. The chain's CDR3 is CASSTPTYEQYF. The CDR3 bases are TGTGCCAGCAGTACACCCACCTACGAGCAGTACTTC.

The chain recombines TRBV28 with TRBJ1-5; D unclear. CDR1 and CDR2 from the germline V gene are MDHEN and SYDVKM. The CDR3 is 13 amino acids. V was pared by 1 base and J by 6 bases, with 7 bases between. CDR3 region: CASSLLRSQPQHF. As DNA, the CDR3 is TGTGCCAGCAGTTTATTAAGGTCTCAGCCCCAGCATTTT.

V gene TRBV7-9 combines with J gene TRBJ2-3; D remains unclear. Germline lookup yields CDR1 SEHNR and CDR2 FQNEAQ (reference sequence). With 7 bases removed from V and 0 bases from J, the gap between germline ends came to 14 bases. This CDR3 spans 15 amino acids. The DNA for the CDR3 is TGTGCCAGCACTAGAACGGAAGTAAGCACAGATACGCAGTATTTT. Translation gives CASTRTEVSTDTQYF. The full variable domain, rest sourced from reference TRBV7-9 and TRBJ2-3, is DTGVSQNPRHKITKRGQNVTFRCDPISEHNRLYWYRQTLGQGPEFLTYFQNEAQLEKSRLLSDRFSAERPKGSFSTLEIQRTEQGDSAMYLCASTRTEVSTDTQYFGPGTRLTVL.

V usage is TRBV20-1 and J usage is TRBJ1-4; the match to TRBD1 covers 8 bases. Germline CDR1 DFQATT, CDR2 SNEGSKA (reference sequence). Trimming at V came to 6 bases and at J to 3 bases, leaving 12 bases not matched to a gene. This CDR3 comprises 16 residues. The CDR3 DNA is TGCAGTGCCCCGGCCAGGGGGCGATTGGCTAATGAAAAACTGTTTTTT. It codes for CSAPARGRLANEKLFF.